The T cell receptor (beta chain) described here comes from a study of cytomegalovirus exposure and HLA in healthy donors. Notes on the study in general: First-cohort TCR clusters were later found to tend to co-occur in the roughly 110 validation repertoires. Despite most TCR sequences being rare, some public TCRs occurred in many donors. The authors listed 164 TCR beta chains as cytomegalovirus-associated.

As regards this clone: Its antigen is not known.

Looked up from germline, CDR1 is ENHRY and CDR2 is SYGVKD. With V trimmed by 0 bases and J by 0 bases, 2 bases remained unmatched. The CDR3 runs to 16 residues. Repertoires were generated with immunoSEQ multiplex PCR, while TCRdb's copy carries only in-frame clones and drops some. The table lists more than 90,000 clones, under 95% of them singletons. The source of this sequence is a woman in her 30s in good health and CMV-seropositive. The genes are TRBV10-3 and TRBJ1-3; 7 bases are a match to TRBD1. The sequencing input was PBMCs. In DNA form, the CDR3 reads TGTGCCATCAGTGAGTCGGGGGACAGCTCTGGAAACACCATATATTTT. Protein sequence: CAISESGDSSGNTIYF.